The next 13 T cell receptor beta chains were all read from a single sample in a study of blood T cell repertoires in COVID-19. Method: immunoSEQ multiplex PCR; TCRdb's copy keeps in-frame clones and lacks some. Here the sample spans 250,000 to 400,000 clones, roughly 88% being singletons. The sequenced material came from peripheral blood. These receptors came from a woman in her thirties with COVID-19, enrolled during active disease.

The chain combines TRBV4-1 with TRBJ1-4; TRBD1 agrees at 7 bases. The CDR3 is 16 residues long. Germline assignment: CDR1 MGHRA and CDR2 YSYEKL. The V gene end was trimmed by 2 bases and the J gene end by 7 bases; junction bases not matched to a gene: 10. CDR3: CASSQKTTTGFEKLFF. The CDR3 DNA follows: TGCGCCAGCAGCCAAAAGACAACGACAGGGTTTGAAAAACTGTTTTTT.

V gene TRBV12-3 or TRBV12-4 combines with J gene TRBJ2-1; D is uncertain. The V gene lost 5 bases and the J gene lost 9 bases, with 8 bases spanning the gap. The CDR3 loop spans 11 amino acids. The CDR3 coding sequence is TGTGCCAGCAGTGAGGTGGGTGAGCAGTTCTTC. This sequence encodes CASSEVGEQFF.

The genes are TRBV2 and TRBJ1-3, with D possibly being TRBD1 (5 bases). The germline V and J ends were trimmed by 4 bases and 0 bases, with 16 bases remaining between them. The CDR3 runs 17 residues. Germline loops: CDR1 SNHLY, CDR2 FYNNEI. This CDR3 reads CASSASDRQSSGNTIYF. Written as DNA, the CDR3 is TGTGCCAGCAGTGCAAGTGACAGACAGAGCTCTGGAAACACCATATATTTT. The complete variable domain, with remaining parts taken from reference TRBV2 and TRBJ1-3, reads EPEVTQTPSHQVTQMGQEVILRCVPISNHLYFYWYRQILGQKVEFLVSFYNNEISEKSEIFDDQFSVERPDGSNFTLKIRSTKLEDSAMYFCASSASDRQSSGNTIYFGEGSWLTVV.

The chain recombines TRBV2 with TRBJ1-5; 10 bases are shared with TRBD1. The CDR3 covers 15 residues. The germline CDR1 and CDR2 sequences are SNHLY and FYNNEI. V lost 6 bases to trimming and J lost 9 bases; unmatched junction nucleotides: 11. The CDR3 protein is CASRTGTGDEGPQHF. The CDR3, as DNA: TGTGCCAGCAGAACCGGGACAGGGGATGAGGGGCCCCAGCATTTT.

This sequence joins TRBV20-1 and TRBJ2-1, with 8 positions matching TRBD2. Germline CDR1 reads DFQATT; CDR2 reads SNEGSKA (reference sequence). V lost 3 bases and J lost 9; bases outside the gene matches: 7. The CDR3 loop spans 13 amino acids. The CDR3 nucleotides read TGCAGTGCTAGTACGGGAGGGCAGAGTGAGCAGTTCTTC. Its protein is CSASTGGQSEQFF.

The rearrangement joins TRBV6-5 to TRBJ1-1; unclear D gene. Trimming stripped 5 bases from V and 5 bases from J, with 9 bases between. Germline lookup yields CDR1 MNHEY and CDR2 SVGAGI. There are 12 residues in the CDR3. As DNA, the CDR3 is TGTGCCAGCAGTCCGGGGAGGACTGAAGCTTTCTTT. This encodes CASSPGRTEAFF.

The J gene is TRBJ1-4, the V gene TRBV28; 9 nucleotides line up with TRBD1. J was trimmed by 6 bases and V by 6 bases; bases with no gene match: 8. From germline, CDR1 is MDHEN and CDR2 SYDVKM. There are 15 residues in the CDR3. As DNA, the CDR3 is TGTGCCAGCAGAACAGGGGGCGAATGGTATGAAAAACTGTTTTTT. Encoded protein: CASRTGGEWYEKLFF. Combining the CDR3 with reference TRBV28 and TRBJ1-4 gives the whole variable domain DVKVTQSSRYLVKRTGEKVFLECVQDMDHENMFWYRQDPGLGLRLIYFSYDVKMKEKGDIPEGYSVSREKKERFSLILESASTNQTSMYLCASRTGGEWYEKLFFGSGTQLSVL.

The J gene is TRBJ2-7, the V gene TRBV19, with 8 bases that match TRBD2. The CDR3 consists of 14 residues. In germline, CDR1 is LNHDA, CDR2 SQIVND (reference sequence). V shed 5 bases, J shed 3 bases, and the junction held 6 bases outside the gene matches. The CDR3 region has the DNA TGTGCCAGTAGTCCGGGGGGGGGCGGCTACGAGCAGTACTTC. Protein: CASSPGGGGYEQYF.

CDR3 in amino acids: CASSPGLGNEKLFF. As DNA, the CDR3 is TGTGCCAGCAGCCCAGGGTTGGGTAATGAAAAACTGTTTTTT. The chain carries TRBV14 and TRBJ1-4; a possible D gene is TRBD1 (5 bases). The CDR3 is made up of 14 amino acids. Looked up from germline, CDR1 is SGHDN and CDR2 is FVKESK. Trimming cost V 4 bases and J 4 bases, with 10 bases left between them.

The J gene is TRBJ1-5, the V gene TRBV6-5, with 9 bases aligning to TRBD1. Germline values: CDR1 MNHEY, CDR2 SVGAGI. There are 12 residues in the CDR3. The junction had 3 bases not matched to a gene; V was cut back by 6 bases and J by 9 bases. The CDR3 DNA reads as TGTGCCAGCAGGGGACAGGGAGGGCCCCAGCATTTT. It codes for CASRGQGGPQHF.

About this clone itself: Other nucleotide sequences from this sample produce the same CDR3. This rearrangement joins TRBV27 to TRBJ1-5; 9 nucleotides match TRBD1. Germline V lookup: CDR1 MNHEY, CDR2 SMNVEV (reference sequence). Germline trimming cut 5 bases from V and 4 bases from J; bases unmatched to any gene: 3. This CDR3 is built from 14 residues. The CDR3 reads CASSPGQGNQPQHF. CDR3 in DNA: TGTGCCAGCAGTCCAGGACAGGGGAATCAGCCCCAGCATTTT.

This chain uses TRBV5-1 with TRBJ2-5; D might be TRBD2 (5 bases). Trimming pared 5 bases from V and 3 bases from J, leaving 17 bases between. The V gene's germline CDR1 is SGHRS and CDR2 YFSETQ. There are 15 residues in the CDR3. The CDR3, as DNA: TGCGCCAGCAGGACAAGGTGGCGGGTGAAAGAGACCCAGTACTTC. Translating gives CASRTRWRVKETQYF.

The rearrangement uses TRBV4-1 and TRBJ2-7; 10 positions agree with TRBD2. The ends lost 0 bases at V and 2 bases at J; junction bases unmatched: 4. The CDR3 totals 16 residues. Germline CDR1 MGHRA, CDR2 YSYEKL. The CDR3 DNA reads TGCGCCAGCAGCCAAGAATCCCTAGCGGGGGCCTACGAGCAGTACTTC. Protein sequence: CASSQESLAGAYEQYF.